Below are 20 T cell receptor beta chains sequenced from a single sample in a study of blood T cell repertoires in COVID-19 (dated by TCRdb to 2020 to 2021). Receptor amplification or capture employed the immunoSEQ multiplex PCR assay. The table was pulled from immuneACCESS by TCRdb, which kept in-frame rearrangements only. Such tables lose some clones; where checked, under half of the loss comes from unresolved V genes, and the rest has no known cause. The sample table holds roughly 95,000 clones, of which around 82% were seen once. The ten largest clones represent approximately 6.7% of the sample. The sequenced material came from peripheral blood. These receptors were obtained from a man aged 50 to 59 with active or convalescent COVID-19.

This clone was seen a few times. This rearrangement joins TRBV5-6 to TRBJ1-6; 10 bases line up with TRBD1. CDR1 SGHDT and CDR2 YYEEEE come from the germline V gene. The CDR3 has 14 amino acids. Trimming cost V 6 bases and J 10 bases; bases outside gene matches: 7. The CDR3 sequence is CASTQGQGTSPLHF. The CDR3 DNA is TGTGCCAGCACCCAGGGACAGGGGACGTCACCCCTCCACTTT.

This sequence joins TRBV5-1 and TRBJ1-3, with a weak D call TRBD1 (5 bases). Trimming took off 0 bases at V and 0 bases at J, with 7 bases between the two ends. From germline, CDR1 is SGHRS and CDR2 YFSETQ. This CDR3 comprises 15 residues. CDR3 bases: TGCGCCAGCAGCTTGGACGGGGGCTCTGGAAACACCATATATTTT. Amino acids: CASSLDGGSGNTIYF.

V gene TRBV28 combines with J gene TRBJ1-4; D is perhaps TRBD1 (6 bases). From germline, CDR1 is MDHEN and CDR2 SYDVKM. The CDR3 totals 14 residues. The V gene lost 5 bases and the J gene lost 8 bases, with 15 bases spanning the gap. The CDR3: CASSETGAREKLFF. In DNA, the CDR3 is TGTGCCAGCAGTGAGACAGGCGCCAGGGAAAAACTGTTTTTT.

The chain has TRBV11-2 and TRBJ1-1; 9 bases are a match to TRBD1. Germline loops: CDR1 SGHAT, CDR2 FQNNGV. There are 16 residues in the CDR3. Trimming at V came to 3 bases and at J to 0 bases, leaving 5 bases not matched to a gene. CDR3 bases: TGTGCCAGCAGCTTTCCCGGGACAGGGATGAACACTGAAGCTTTCTTT. This translates into CASSFPGTGMNTEAFF.

This chain links TRBV14 with TRBJ1-4; tentative D call: TRBD1 (5 bases). The germline V gene encodes CDR1 SGHDN and CDR2 FVKESK. The CDR3 loop spans 14 amino acids. The V end lost 7 bases, the J end lost 4 bases, and 13 bases lay between the germline ends. The CDR3 protein is CASKGAVHNEKLFF. The DNA for the CDR3 is TGTGCCAGCAAAGGGGCAGTCCATAATGAAAAACTGTTTTTT. The entire variable domain, with the rest obtained from reference TRBV14 and TRBJ1-4, is as follows: EAGVTQFPSHSVIEKGQTVTLRCDPISGHDNLYWYRRVMGKEIKFLLHFVKESKQDESGMPNNRFLAERTGGTYSTLKVQPAELEDSGVYFCASKGAVHNEKLFFGSGTQLSVL.

The rearrangement uses TRBV19 and TRBJ1-2; 8 bases are shared with TRBD1. V shed 6 bases, J shed 0 bases, and the junction held 9 bases outside the gene matches. CDR3 length: 16 amino acids. Germline V CDR1 and CDR2: LNHDA, SQIVND (reference sequence). The CDR3 DNA reads as TGTGCCAGTAGCAGCGGACAGGGCCGAGCTAACTATGGCTACACCTTC. Amino acids: CASSSGQGRANYGYTF.

The CDR3 reads CASSYSLGQGSPIDTQYF. The CDR3 DNA follows: TGTGCCAGCAGTTACTCGCTGGGACAGGGATCCCCTATAGATACGCAGTATTTT. The chain couples TRBV6-2 or TRBV6-3 to TRBJ2-3; 9 bases map to TRBD1. Per the germline V gene, CDR1 is MNHEY and CDR2 is SVGEGT. The CDR3 loop spans 18 amino acids. The junction had 12 bases not matched to a gene; V was cut back by 0 bases and J by 5 bases.

The rearrangement joins TRBV28 to TRBJ1-6, with a possible D match to TRBD1 (5 bases). Looked up from germline, CDR1 is MDHEN and CDR2 is SYDVKM. The V end lost 3 bases, the J end lost 1 base, and 13 bases lay between the germline ends. The CDR3 has 17 residues. The DNA of the CDR3 is TGTGCCAGCAGTTTCGGTTGGGGGGGGTCCTATAATTCACCCCTCCACTTT. Amino acids: CASSFGWGGSYNSPLHF.

The rearrangement links TRBV11-3 to TRBJ1-2; 7 positions match TRBD1. Germline loops: CDR1 SGHNT, CDR2 YENEEA. The CDR3 has 17 residues. The trim removed 3 bases at V and 8 bases at J, leaving 18 bases unmatched. The CDR3 bases are TGTGCCAGCAGCTTTTTAACGGGACAGAACTCCGAAGGGGGCTACACCTTC. Translation gives CASSFLTGQNSEGGYTF.

This chain uses TRBV7-2 with TRBJ1-3, with 8 bases matching TRBD1. The V and J ends lost 2 bases and 3 bases, in that order; junction bases with no gene match: 9. Per germline, CDR1 SGHTA and CDR2 FQGNSA. The CDR3 extends over 17 amino acids. CDR3 coding DNA: TGTGCCAGCAGCTTACGGCCAGGGGGCGAAGGTGGAAACACCATATATTTT. Amino acids: CASSLRPGGEGGNTIYF.

The chain joins TRBV12-3 or TRBV12-4 to TRBJ1-2, with D unresolved. This CDR3 has 13 residues. V lost 4 bases and J 4 bases, leaving 10 bases between the germline ends. CDR3 amino acids: CASSSIGSYGYTF. CDR3 bases: TGTGCCAGCAGTTCCATCGGGAGCTATGGCTACACCTTC.

This clone showed up just once. The chain recombines TRBV30 with TRBJ1-6; 7 bases fit TRBD1. The V gene end was trimmed by 3 bases and the J gene end by 3 bases; junction bases not matched to a gene: 5. The CDR3 is made up of 15 amino acids. Germline V gene lookup returns CDR1 GTSNPN and CDR2 SVGIG (reference sequence). The CDR3 coding sequence is TGTGCCTGGAGACAGGGGCCGAACTATAATTCACCCCTCCACTTT. Protein: CAWRQGPNYNSPLHF.

The V and J genes are TRBV18 and TRBJ1-5; D may be TRBD1 (5 bases). Per the germline V gene, CDR1 is KGHSH and CDR2 is LQKENI. V lost 4 bases, J lost 5 bases, and 9 bases lay in between. This CDR3 is 13 amino acids long. The CDR3 loop is CASSRGGDQPQHF. The DNA for the CDR3 is TGTGCCAGCTCACGGGGAGGGGATCAGCCCCAGCATTTT.

The gene calls are TRBV29-1 and TRBJ2-1, with TRBD1 matching 7 bases. The CDR3 is 12 residues long. Trimming removed 6 bases from V and 9 bases from J; junction bases left unmatched: 8. Germline CDR1 is SQVTM and CDR2 is ANQGSEA. The CDR3: CSVGTGAGEQFF. The CDR3 nucleotides are TGCAGCGTGGGAACAGGGGCGGGTGAGCAGTTCTTC.

The chain is built from TRBV5-1 and TRBJ1-1, with 8 positions matching TRBD1. After removal of 6 bases from V and 2 bases from J, the junction contained 6 bases not matched to a gene. The CDR3 contains 14 residues. Germline loops: CDR1 SGHRS, CDR2 YFSETQ. Here the CDR3 reads CASTGGQANTEAFF. In DNA form, the CDR3 reads TGCGCCAGCACCGGGGGACAGGCCAACACTGAAGCTTTCTTT.

This chain links TRBV4-3 with TRBJ1-1; D is uncertain. The length of the CDR3 is 14 residues. Trimming removed 0 bases from V and 1 base from J, with 6 bases in between. Germline loops: CDR1 LGHNA, CDR2 YSLEER. The CDR3 sequence: CASSQEGGNTEAFF. DNA for the CDR3: TGCGCCAGCAGCCAAGAGGGAGGGAACACTGAAGCTTTCTTT.

This chain uses TRBV11-2 with TRBJ1-5; possibly TRBD1 for D (5 bases). V dropped 2 bases and J dropped 1 base, with 6 bases sitting between them. The CDR3 has 14 residues. Germline V gives CDR1 SGHAT, CDR2 FQNNGV. CDR3 in amino acids: CASSLQGSNQPQHF. CDR3 nucleotides: TGTGCCAGCAGCTTACAGGGAAGCAATCAGCCCCAGCATTTT.

The chain carries TRBV18 and TRBJ2-2, with TRBD2 matching 8 bases. The V and J ends lost 3 bases and 0 bases, in that order; junction bases with no gene match: 9. This CDR3 region has 18 residues. CDR1 KGHSH and CDR2 LQKENI come from the germline V gene. This CDR3 is CASSPLIAGRANTGELFF. The CDR3 region has the DNA TGTGCCAGCTCACCGCTAATAGCGGGGAGGGCGAACACCGGGGAGCTGTTTTTT. The full variable domain, in which reference TRBV18 and TRBJ2-2 provide the parts outside the CDR3, is NAGVMQNPRHLVRRRGQEARLRCSPMKGHSHVYWYRQLPEEGLKFMVYLQKENIIDESGMPKERFSAEFPKEGPSILRIQQVVRGDSAAYFCASSPLIAGRANTGELFFGEGSRLTVL.

A remark on this clone: Within the sample, other DNA sequences also encode this same CDR3. V and J are TRBV3-1 (or the pseudogene TRBV3-2) and TRBJ1-3, with a possible D match to TRBD1 (5 bases). This CDR3 region has 15 residues. The germline V gene has CDR1 LGHDT and CDR2 YNNKEL (reference sequence). The ends were cut back, 1 base at V and 0 bases at J, with 7 bases in the middle. The CDR3 here is CASSQAGGSGNTIYF. The DNA for the CDR3 is TGTGCCAGCAGCCAAGCGGGGGGCTCTGGAAACACCATATATTTT.

The chain employs TRBV6-5 and TRBJ2-7; weak D call: TRBD1 (5 bases). CDR1 MNHEY and CDR2 SVGAGI come from the germline V gene. Trimming removed 2 bases from V and 0 bases from J, with 11 bases in between. The CDR3 has 15 residues. The DNA of the CDR3 is TGTGCCAGCAGTTACGCGCCAGACAGCTCCTACGAGCAGTACGTC. This translates into CASSYAPDSSYEQYV.